The clone carrying this T cell receptor beta chain came up many times. Its antigen is unknown. CDR1 is KGHSH, CDR2 LQKENI, per germline. Trimming took 1 base from V and 2 from J; bases not matched to a gene: 6. The CDR3 length is 16 residues. This record comes from a study of CD8+CD57+ T cells in acquired aplastic anemia. Overall study context: When averaged, DNA from sorted CD4+ and CD8+ cells came to around 3.1 ug.

Findings of the study overall: Found in both controls and patients were about 30 CD8+ CDR3 sequences.

The TCR beta profiling, which covered VDJ combination and CDR3 sequence, was carried out using genomic DNA as the template. Using its own MiXCR run on the reads, TCRdb lists one record per CDR3 protein. The table shows about 270,000 distinct CDR3 sequences, with around 60% occurring only once. The receptor was derived from a human donor with severe aplastic anemia or a healthy control (not recorded which). The sample comprised sorted CD4+, CD8+, or CD8+CD57+ T cells (not recorded which) from PBMCs. The chain uses TRBV18 and TRBJ2-7, with TRBD1 matching over 9 bases. The CDR3 reads CASSPLGTGSTYEQYF. DNA of the CDR3: TGTGCCAGCTCACCACTCGGGACAGGGAGTACCTACGAGCAGTACTTC. Looking up the rest from reference TRBV18 and TRBJ2-7 gives the full variable domain: NAGVMQNPRHLVRRRGQEARLRCSPMKGHSHVYWYRQLPEEGLKFMVYLQKENIIDESGMPKERFSAEFPKEGPSILRIQQVVRGDSAAYFCASSPLGTGSTYEQYFGPGTRLTVT.